What follows are 26 T cell receptor beta chains derived from one specimen sequenced in a study of T cell clonality in common variable immunodeficiency. Which antigens these TCRs recognize remains unknown. The study, taken as a whole, reports: In common variable immunodeficiency, TCR beta chains reportedly carried fewer deletions and N-nucleotide insertions.

Assay used: immunoSEQ multiplex PCR; TCRdb lists only in-frame clones, some missing. The sample table includes approximately 8,800 clones. The sample was peripheral blood mononuclear cells. These receptors all come from a human donor with common variable immunodeficiency.

CDR3 region: CASSPDRANEKLFF. CDR3 bases read: TGTGCCAGCAGCCCGGACAGGGCTAATGAAAAA. V gene TRBV7-2 combines with J gene TRBJ1-4, with 8 bases that match TRBD1. The read halts 3 residues ahead of the CDR3 end, with the missing end drawn from the germline J gene. This CDR3 is 14 amino acids long. The trim removed 5 bases at V and 3 bases at J, leaving 2 bases unmatched. Germline V gives CDR1 SGHTA, CDR2 FQGNSA.

Worth noting for this clone: The read comes to an end 3 residues before the CDR3 does, leaving the germline J gene to fill in the end. The V and J genes are TRBV30 and TRBJ2-5; weak D call: TRBD2 (5 bases). Per germline, CDR1 GTSNPN and CDR2 SVGIG (reference sequence). This CDR3 spans 12 amino acids. V shed 5 bases and J shed 2 bases, with 9 bases lying between them. The CDR3 is CAWRRGQETQYF. The sequenced CDR3 bases are TGTGCCTGGCGCCGGGGTCAAGAGACC.

Remarks on this clone: The read terminates 3 residues ahead of where the CDR3 ends, so the germline J gene completes it. This chain connects TRBV5-1 to TRBJ2-5; 7 nucleotides align to TRBD1. In germline, CDR1 is SGHRS, CDR2 YFSETQ. After removal of 6 bases from V and 4 bases from J, the junction contained 15 bases not matched to a gene. The CDR3 spans 16 residues. CDR3 DNA, as far as it was read: TGCGCCAGCACCTTAACCGGGACAGCTAAATCAGAGACC. Amino acid sequence: CASTLTGTAKSET. The whole CDR3 reads CASTLTGTAKSETQYF.

Concerning this clone: The CDR3 end is not reached by the read, which stops 3 residues before it; the germline J gene fills it in. The V gene is TRBV11-3, the J gene TRBJ2-5; D is undetermined. This CDR3 contains 13 residues. The germline V gene encodes CDR1 SGHNT and CDR2 YENEEA. The V gene lost 1 base and the J gene lost 5 bases, with 8 bases spanning the gap. The sequenced part of the CDR3 DNA is TGTGCCAGCAGCTTAGGGCCCTGGGAGACC. Translating gives CASSLGPWET. The entire CDR3 protein is CASSLGPWETQYF.

The CDR3 bases that were read are TGTGCCAGCAGGGCGGACAGGGAAAATGGAAACACC. Translated: CASRADRENGNT. The full-length CDR3 reads as CASRADRENGNTIYF. The chain employs TRBV7-9 and TRBJ1-3, with TRBD1 identical over 8 bases. The read is 3 residues too short to cover the CDR3 end, so that end is filled in from the germline J gene. After removal of 6 bases from V and 3 bases from J, the junction contained 7 bases not matched to a gene. This CDR3 comprises 15 residues. Per germline, CDR1 SEHNR and CDR2 FQNEAQ (reference sequence).

Its frequency marks this clone as medium-sized. The read is 3 residues too short to cover the CDR3 end, so that end is filled in from the germline J gene. The chain recombines TRBV20-1 with TRBJ2-1; D is perhaps TRBD2 (6 bases). The CDR3 runs to 11 residues. Germline V gene data show CDR1 as DFQATT and CDR2 as SNEGSKA (reference sequence). The V end lost 3 bases, the J end lost 9 bases, and 9 bases lay between the germline ends. The part of the CDR3 DNA that was read is TGCAGTGCTAGCCGGGGGAGTGAG. Amino acid sequence: CSASRGSE. The whole CDR3 sequence is CSASRGSEQFF.

As to this clone: The read gets to within 3 residues of the CDR3 end, and the germline J gene fills in the rest. The chain combines TRBV7-3 with TRBJ2-1; maybe TRBD2 (7 bases). This CDR3 comprises 16 residues. Trimming stripped 0 bases from V and 8 bases from J, with 17 bases between. The V gene's germline CDR1 is SGHTA and CDR2 FQGTGA. CDR3 DNA (partial): TGTGCCAGCAGCTTAACTTATGTGGGGGCGGGGGATGAG. Encoded protein: CASSLTYVGAGDE. The whole CDR3 protein is CASSLTYVGAGDEQFF.

A remark on this clone: The sequence runs out 3 residues before the end of the CDR3; the remainder is reconstructed from the germline J gene. The chain employs TRBV7-9 and TRBJ2-5; D gene unclear. The CDR3 has 14 amino acids. Per germline, CDR1 SEHNR and CDR2 FQNEAQ (reference sequence). Deletions cut 3 bases from V and 4 bases from J, with 12 bases between. CDR3 bases read: TGTGCCAGCAGCTTTCCTTCTAGTGGAGAGACC. Translated, it gives CASSFPSSGET. The full CDR3 sequence reads CASSFPSSGETQYF. Full variable domain (rest looked up from reference TRBV7-9 and TRBJ2-5): DTGVSQNPRHKITKRGQNVTFRCDPISEHNRLYWYRQTLGQGPEFLTYFQNEAQLEKSRLLSDRFSAERPKGSFSTLEIQRTEQGDSAMYLCASSFPSSGETQYFGPGTRLLVL.

As for this clone: The observed sequence ends 3 residues before the CDR3 terminus, with the missing tail filled in from the germline J gene. V gene TRBV19 combines with J gene TRBJ2-7; TRBD1 is a possible D gene (6 bases). The CDR3 length is 13 residues. Germline V gene lookup returns CDR1 LNHDA and CDR2 SQIVND (reference sequence). The germline V and J ends were trimmed by 3 bases and 4 bases, with 10 bases remaining between them. CDR3 bases read: TGTGCCAGTAGTATCGGGACACAATACGAG. Its protein is CASSIGTQYE. The CDR3 as a whole reads CASSIGTQYEQYF.

Notes on this clone: The CDR3 extends 3 residues past the end of the read, so its final part is completed from the germline J gene. This chain joins TRBV7-2 and TRBJ1-4; tentative D call: TRBD1 (6 bases). V was clipped by 5 bases and J by 3 bases, with 10 bases between them. This CDR3 is 14 amino acids long. Germline-derived CDR1 and CDR2 are SGHTA and FQGNSA. The CDR3 spells CASSPTGANEKLFF. Incomplete CDR3 DNA: TGTGCCAGCAGCCCGACAGGAGCTAATGAAAAA.

Concerning this clone: The read is 3 residues too short to cover the CDR3 end, so that end is filled in from the germline J gene. J is TRBJ1-1 and V is TRBV19; 9 bases fit TRBD1. The CDR3 consists of 15 residues. Germline CDR1 is LNHDA and CDR2 is SQIVND (reference sequence). J was trimmed by 4 bases and V by 6 bases; bases with no gene match: 9. CDR3 protein: CASSYGTGFFTEAFF. Partial CDR3 DNA: TGTGCCAGTAGCTACGGGACAGGGTTTTTCACTGAA.

Worth noting for this clone: The read gets to within 3 residues of the CDR3 end, and the germline J gene fills in the rest. The chain recombines TRBV5-1 with TRBJ2-5, with TRBD1 identical over 7 bases. Trimming took 0 bases from V and 3 from J; bases not matched to a gene: 5. In germline, CDR1 is SGHRS, CDR2 YFSETQ. The CDR3 is made up of 15 amino acids. The covered CDR3 bases are TGCGCCAGCAGCTTGGGGGGCAGGGGGAAAGAGACC. Its translation: CASSLGGRGKET. The whole CDR3 reads CASSLGGRGKETQYF. Looking up the rest from reference TRBV5-1 and TRBJ2-5 gives the full variable domain: KAGVTQTPRYLIKTRGQQVTLSCSPISGHRSVSWYQQTPGQGLQFLFEYFSETQRNKGNFPGRFSGRQFSNSRSEMNVSTLELGDSALYLCASSLGGRGKETQYFGPGTRLLVL.

Turning to this clone: The read ends 3 residues early relative to the CDR3; the germline J gene fills the gap. The J gene is TRBJ2-5, the V gene TRBV20-1, with 7 bases aligning to TRBD2. The CDR3 length is 13 residues. After removal of 7 bases from V and 7 bases from J, the junction contained 12 bases not matched to a gene. Germline CDR1 is DFQATT and CDR2 is SNEGSKA (reference sequence). The covered CDR3 bases are TGCAGTGTCCAGTGGGGCACGGGAGGGACC. It encodes CSVQWGTGGT. The entire CDR3 sequence reads CSVQWGTGGTQYF.

Details on this clone: The read terminates 3 residues before the CDR3 end, so the remaining end is supplied by the germline J gene. The rearrangement links TRBV5-1 to TRBJ1-1; the D is unclear. The V gene lost 0 bases and the J gene lost 1 base, with 4 bases spanning the gap. This CDR3 is 13 amino acids long. Germline CDR1 and CDR2: SGHRS and YFSETQ. CDR3 DNA, as far as it was read: TGCGCCAGCAGCTTGGCCCAGAACACTGAA. It encodes CASSLAQNTE. The CDR3 in its entirety is CASSLAQNTEAFF.

Comment on this clone: The read stops 3 residues short of the end of the CDR3; the missing end is completed from the germline J gene. The rearrangement uses TRBV19 and TRBJ1-5; 7 bases fit TRBD1. Germline V gives CDR1 LNHDA, CDR2 SQIVND (reference sequence). The junction had 5 bases not matched to a gene; V was cut back by 6 bases and J by 3 bases. This CDR3 is built from 14 residues. The CDR3 loop reads CASRAGTVNQPQHF. CDR3 DNA, as far as it was read: TGTGCCAGTAGGGCCGGGACAGTCAATCAGCCC.

As to this clone: The missing CDR3 end, 3 residues past where the read stops, is filled in from the germline J gene. V gene TRBV6-2 or TRBV6-3 combines with J gene TRBJ2-1, with 11 bases aligning to TRBD2. The junction had 4 bases not matched to a gene; V was cut back by 5 bases and J by 4 bases. Germline V gene data show CDR1 as MNHEY and CDR2 as SVGEGT. CDR3 length equals 15 residues. This chain's CDR3 is CASSRPSGGYNEQFF. The sequenced CDR3 bases are TGTGCCAGCAGTCGCCCTAGCGGGGGGTACAATGAG.

Here the CDR3 reads CASSIAGTGSGTQYF. The DNA read from the CDR3 is TGTGCCAGTAGTATAGCTGGTACAGGGAGCGGGACC. V and J are TRBV19 and TRBJ2-5, with D possibly matching TRBD1 (6 bases). The read halts 3 residues ahead of the CDR3 end, with the missing end drawn from the germline J gene. Between the trimmed V and J ends, which lost 1 base and 7 bases, there was a span of 16 bases. Germline CDR1 is LNHDA and CDR2 is SQIVND (reference sequence). The CDR3 covers 15 residues.

On this clone: The sequence runs out 3 residues before the end of the CDR3; the remainder is reconstructed from the germline J gene. The V call is TRBV20-1, the J call TRBJ2-5; D is possibly TRBD1 (5 bases). The germline CDR1 and CDR2 sequences are DFQATT and SNEGSKA (reference sequence). The CDR3 has 12 residues. V gave up 2 bases and J gave up 5 bases, with 9 bases separating them. The chain's CDR3 is CSARQGRETQYF. CDR3 DNA (partial): TGCAGTGCTAGACAGGGCAGGGAGACC.

Turning to this clone: The read ends 3 residues shy of where the CDR3 ends; the end is completed using the germline J gene. The chain employs TRBV7-2 and TRBJ2-7; 9 bases match TRBD1. Germline V lookup: CDR1 SGHTA, CDR2 FQGNSA. The CDR3 length is 13 residues. V trimming: 6 bases; J trimming: 5 bases; junction bases outside the gene matches: 5. CDR3 DNA (partial): TGTGCCAGCAGTAGGGACAGGGTAGACGAG. Protein: CASSRDRVDE. The CDR3 reads in full as CASSRDRVDEQYF. Full variable domain (remainder filled in from reference TRBV7-2 and TRBJ2-7): GAGVSQSPSNKVTEKGKDVELRCDPISGHTALYWYRQSLGQGLEFLIYFQGNSAPDKSGLPSDRFSAERTGGSVSTLTIQRTQQEDSAVYLCASSRDRVDEQYFGPGTRLTVT.

Its frequency marks this clone as medium-sized (0.01 to 0.1%). The sequenced part of the CDR3 DNA is TGTGCCAGTAGTACAGTACAGGGTTTTGTACCTGACGAG. It codes for CASSTVQGFVPDE. The whole CDR3 region reads CASSTVQGFVPDEQYF. This chain connects TRBV19 to TRBJ2-7; a weak D match, TRBD1 (6 bases). Coverage ceases 3 residues before the CDR3 finishes, and the germline J gene fills in the end. V dropped 4 bases and J dropped 5 bases, with 21 bases sitting between them. This CDR3 is 16 amino acids long. Germline V gene data show CDR1 as LNHDA and CDR2 as SQIVND (reference sequence). Together with reference TRBV19 and TRBJ2-7, the CDR3 gives the full variable domain: DGGITQSPKYLFRKEGQNVTLSCEQNLNHDAMYWYRQDPGQGLRLIYYSQIVNDFQKGDIAEGYSVSREKKESFPLTVTSAQKNPTAFYLCASSTVQGFVPDEQYFGPGTRLTVT.

Notes on this clone: The sequenced fragment ends 3 residues before the CDR3 boundary, so the rest is inferred from the germline J gene. The rearrangement uses TRBV6-2 or TRBV6-3 and TRBJ2-1; 7 bases agree with TRBD2. This CDR3 has 13 amino acids. Trimming took 9 bases from V and 9 from J; bases not matched to a gene: 11. Germline CDR1 reads MNHEY; CDR2 reads SVGEGT. The CDR3 spells CASRALAEVEQFF. The DNA read from the CDR3 is TGTGCCAGTCGGGCCCTAGCGGAGGTTGAG.

Points on this clone: Read data end 3 residues before the CDR3 end; the end is taken from the germline J gene. The chain links TRBV19 to TRBJ1-6; 9 positions match TRBD1. V gave up 3 bases and J gave up 7 bases; unmatched junction bases: 7. Per germline, CDR1 LNHDA and CDR2 SQIVND (reference sequence). This CDR3 spans 16 amino acids. The CDR3 bases that were read are TGTGCCAGTAGTATTAGGACAGGGGCCTTGAATTCACCC. Translation gives CASSIRTGALNSP. The CDR3 as a whole reads CASSIRTGALNSPLHF. The full variable domain, rest sourced from reference TRBV19 and TRBJ1-6, is DGGITQSPKYLFRKEGQNVTLSCEQNLNHDAMYWYRQDPGQGLRLIYYSQIVNDFQKGDIAEGYSVSREKKESFPLTVTSAQKNPTAFYLCASSIRTGALNSPLHFGNGTRLTVT.

Details on this clone: The sequence runs out 3 residues before the end of the CDR3; the remainder is reconstructed from the germline J gene. The gene calls are TRBV7-9 and TRBJ2-5; 8 nucleotides match TRBD2. CDR3 length: 15 amino acids. The ends lost 1 base at V and 4 bases at J; junction bases unmatched: 5. Germline V CDR1 and CDR2: SEHNR, FQNEAQ (reference sequence). CDR3 sequence reads: CASSLGGGMIETQYF. CDR3 DNA, as far as it was read: TGTGCCAGCAGCTTAGGCGGGGGGATGATAGAGACC.

Points on this clone: The read ends 3 residues early relative to the CDR3; the germline J gene fills the gap. The chain couples TRBV6-2 or TRBV6-3 to TRBJ2-7; 10 nucleotides line up with TRBD2. This CDR3 is 14 amino acids long. Germline-derived CDR1 and CDR2 are MNHEY and SVGEGT. V was pared by 4 bases and J by 3 bases, with 3 bases of the junction left unmatched. The CDR3 is CASSSGLADYEQYF. CDR3 DNA, as far as it was read: TGTGCCAGCAGTTCTGGACTAGCGGACTACGAG.

Worth noting for this clone: The read ends 3 residues before the CDR3 terminus; that terminus is restored from the germline J gene. The gene calls are TRBV2 and TRBJ2-3, with TRBD2 matching 15 bases. Germline CDR1 SNHLY, CDR2 FYNNEI. The CDR3 is 17 residues long. J lost 1 base, V lost 7 bases, and 6 bases had no gene match. CDR3 sequence: CASIDGLAGGRTDTQYF. The CDR3 DNA, read in part, is TGTGCCAGCATCGACGGACTAGCGGGAGGGCGCACAGATACG.

The CDR3 spells CASSEPGQGLSYEQYF. The CDR3 bases that were read are TGTGCCAGCAGTGAACCAGGACAGGGGCTTTCCTACGAG. V gene TRBV6-1 combines with J gene TRBJ2-7, with 9 bases identical to TRBD1. The missing CDR3 end, 3 residues past where the read stops, is filled in from the germline J gene. CDR1 is MNHNS and CDR2 is SASEGT in the germline V gene. This CDR3 is built from 16 residues. Trimming removed 2 bases from V and 1 base from J; junction bases left unmatched: 6.